Presented here are 4 T cell receptor beta chains from one specimen sequenced in a study of blood T cell repertoires in COVID-19. Libraries were prepared by immunoSEQ multiplex PCR; TCRdb keeps only in-frame clonotypes and omits some of them. The repertoire holds some 20,000 clones, with about 85% as singletons. Material: peripheral blood. The receptors were sampled from a human donor in a cohort sampled during active COVID-19.

The chain employs TRBV5-4 and TRBJ2-5; 13 bases agree with TRBD2. CDR1 is SGHNT, CDR2 YYREEE, per germline (reference sequence). The CDR3 is 14 residues long. The junction had 6 bases not matched to a gene; V was cut back by 0 bases and J by 13 bases. CDR3 region: CASSLGEGLAGLYF. The CDR3 DNA reads TGTGCCAGCAGCTTGGGGGAGGGACTAGCGGGGCTGTACTTC.

The chain recombines TRBV7-6 with TRBJ1-1, with TRBD1 matching 7 bases. The CDR3 covers 14 residues. V lost 6 bases and J lost 4; bases outside the gene matches: 8. The germline CDR1 and CDR2 sequences are SGHVS and FNYEAQ. This chain's CDR3 is CASSPQGGFTEAFF. CDR3 coding DNA: TGTGCCAGCAGTCCCCAAGGGGGCTTCACTGAAGCTTTCTTT. Full variable domain (remainder filled in from reference TRBV7-6 and TRBJ1-1): GAGVSQSPRYKVTKRGQDVALRCDPISGHVSLYWYRQALGQGPEFLTYFNYEAQQDKSGLPNDRFSAERPEGSISTLTIQRTEQRDSAMYRCASSPQGGFTEAFFGQGTRLTVV.

This chain joins TRBV5-6 and TRBJ2-3, with D possibly matching TRBD2 (6 bases). The CDR3 loop spans 15 amino acids. Germline CDR1 reads SGHDT; CDR2 reads YYEEEE. V gave up 4 bases and J gave up 0 bases, with 12 bases separating them. The CDR3 bases are TGTGCCAGCAGCCGTAGCGGATTTAGCACAGATACGCAGTATTTT. As protein: CASSRSGFSTDTQYF.

V is TRBV2 and J is TRBJ2-3; 11 bases fit TRBD2. The CDR3 totals 15 residues. The germline V gene has CDR1 SNHLY and CDR2 FYNNEI. The trim removed 6 bases at V and 6 bases at J, leaving 8 bases unmatched. CDR3 in DNA: TGTGCCAGCAGCACTAGCGGGAGCCCCTCGGATACGCAGTATTTT. The encoded protein is CASSTSGSPSDTQYF.